This T cell receptor beta chain was sequenced for a study of blood T cells in healthy people across ages. Broader study findings: Older age coincided with a roughly linear decline in TCR beta diversity per million T cells.

This CDR3 region has 14 residues. The germline V and J ends were trimmed by 4 bases and 4 bases, with 13 bases remaining between them. Germline loops: CDR1 MNHEY, CDR2 SVGAGI. Using a J-beta primer mix together with a sample-barcoded 5' primer, a second PCR was run for about 7 to 12 cycles. Every single cDNA molecule received a tag from a template-switch adaptor with 12 random nucleotides. Individual samples furnished no less than 3 million CDR3-containing paired-end reads apiece. Each CDR3 protein gets one entry after TCRdb re-called the 5' RACE reads with MiXCR. The data contain over a million distinct CDR3 sequences, roughly 64% of them seen just once; the ten biggest clones take up 6.5% to 8%. Peripheral blood samples of around 9.8 milliliters were drawn from each donor. This clonotype was observed a handful of times. Its antigen is currently unknown.

The chain joins TRBV6-5 to TRBJ1-2; D gene uncertain. The receptor was isolated from a man aged 18-30 years in good health. The sequencing input was blood. CDR3 nucleotide sequence: TGTGCCAGCAGTTGGAGCTCAGACGCCTATGGCTACACCTTC. This gives the protein CASSWSSDAYGYTF.